This T cell receptor (beta chain) is from a study of cytomegalovirus exposure and HLA in healthy donors. Study as a whole: Earlier, almost 120 million unique TCR beta sequences were recovered from around 180 million T cells by an analysis. Study-wide results and limits: In a later analysis, around 18,000 TCR beta sequences were associated with HLA alleles at 0.05 false discovery rate.

This PCR relied on a set of 60 Vbeta primers and 13 Jbeta primers. The table came from immunoSEQ multiplex PCR; TCRdb's copy has only in-frame clones and leaves some out. The table lists more than 110,000 clones, approximately 70% of them singletons. On this clone itself: Its target is not known.

Sequencing was performed on PBMCs. The clonotype was recovered from a human donor in good health.

CDR3 DNA: TGCGCCAGCAGCTTCGCCTTGGACAGGCGTTCCTACGAGCAGTACTTC. This codes for CASSFALDRRSYEQYF. J is TRBJ2-7 and V is TRBV5-1, with 7 bases identical to TRBD1. The CDR3 contains 16 residues. V trimming: 2 bases; J trimming: 1 base; junction bases outside the gene matches: 9. CDR1 SGHRS and CDR2 YFSETQ come from the germline V gene.